This T cell receptor (beta chain) was obtained from a study of cytomegalovirus exposure and HLA in healthy donors. Findings and limits, study-wide: The authors enumerated around 150 TCR beta chains as linked to cytomegalovirus.

Primers for the PCR totalled 60 Vbeta and 13 Jbeta. Repertoires were generated with immunoSEQ multiplex PCR, while TCRdb's copy carries only in-frame clones and drops some. The table records about 100,000 clones, about 80% of them present only once. Trimming left V 0 bases short and J 4 bases short, with 13 bases between. Germline lookup yields CDR1 SGHRS and CDR2 YFSETQ. The CDR3 consists of 16 residues. Of note for this clone: Its antigen is unidentified.

The sample consisted of PBMCs. The clonotype was recovered from a woman aged 40 to 49 in good health and CMV-seronegative. This chain connects TRBV5-1 to TRBJ2-2; TRBD2 is a possible D gene (6 bases). The CDR3, as DNA: TGCGCCAGCAGCTTGGCACCGGGACTCGGCACCGGGGAGCTGTTTTTT. Translation: CASSLAPGLGTGELFF.